Below, 16 T cell receptor beta chains from the same sample are listed, as sequenced in a study of cytomegalovirus exposure and HLA in healthy donors. The primer mix had 60 Vbeta and 13 Jbeta primers. The protocol was immunoSEQ multiplex PCR, while the TCRdb copy is restricted to in-frame clones and leaves out a portion. Among roughly 97,000 clones, 9.4% were seen once, and the ten largest hold about 5%. Sequencing was performed on PBMCs. Source of these receptors: a man over 45 in good health and CMV-seropositive.

This clone was observed a handful of times. The chain links TRBV6-6 to TRBJ1-1; 9 bases map to TRBD1. The CDR3 runs 16 residues. V was pared by 6 bases and J by 1 base, with 9 bases of the junction left unmatched. Germline V CDR1 and CDR2: MNHNY, SVGAGI (reference sequence). For the CDR3, the DNA is TGTGCCAGCAGCTCCGGGACAGGGATTACGAACACTGAAGCTTTCTTT. Translating gives CASSSGTGITNTEAFF.

This chain connects TRBV29-1 to TRBJ2-1, with TRBD2 identical over 10 bases. CDR1 is SQVTM, CDR2 ANQGSEA, per germline. Losses at the gene ends were 7 bases for V and 5 bases for J; bases not matched to a gene: 8. CDR3 length: 14 residues. The DNA for the CDR3 is TGCAGCGCCGTAAGACTAGCGGGTAACAATGAGCAGTTCTTC. Amino acids: CSAVRLAGNNEQFF.

About this clone: The junction and the germline gene differ at one end; a read error may be behind it. The chain is built from TRBV7-7 and TRBJ2-1; the match to TRBD2 covers 8 bases. This CDR3 has 15 residues. The germline V gene encodes CDR1 SSHAT and CDR2 FNYEAQ (reference sequence). The CDR3 loop is CASSVTSGSYNEQFF. Here the CDR3 DNA reads TGTGCTAGCAGCGTAACTAGCGGCTCCTACAATGAGCAGTTCTTC.

The chain recombines TRBV30 with TRBJ2-5; D is unresolved. Germline CDR1 and CDR2: GTSNPN and SVGIG (reference sequence). CDR3 length: 13 amino acids. Deletions cut 0 bases from V and 4 bases from J, with 9 bases between. This CDR3 reads CAWSVLERETQYF. The CDR3 DNA sequence: TGTGCCTGGAGTGTACTTGAGCGAGAGACCCAGTACTTC.

This clone was found a few times. The rearrangement joins TRBV9 to TRBJ1-4, with D tentatively TRBD1 (5 bases). V shed 3 bases and J shed 2 bases, with 11 bases lying between them. The CDR3 has 15 residues. Germline assignment: CDR1 SGDLS and CDR2 YYNGEE. The CDR3 coding sequence is TGTGCCAGCAGCGGACGGGGGGAGACTAATGAAAAACTGTTTTTT. As protein: CASSGRGETNEKLFF.

The chain is built from TRBV29-1 and TRBJ1-2; D gene unclear. Trimming took off 7 bases at V and 7 bases at J, with 16 bases between the two ends. The germline V gene encodes CDR1 SQVTM and CDR2 ANQGSEA. The length of the CDR3 is 12 residues. This chain's CDR3 is CSARGPRGGYTF. Written as DNA, the CDR3 is TGCAGCGCCCGAGGGCCCCGGGGTGGCTACACCTTC. Combining the CDR3 with reference TRBV29-1 and TRBJ1-2 gives the whole variable domain SAVISQKPSRDICQRGTSLTIQCQVDSQVTMMFWYRQQPGQSLTLIATANQGSEATYESGFVIDKFPISRPNLTFSTLTVSNMSPEDSSIYLCSARGPRGGYTFGSGTRLTVV.

J is TRBJ2-5 and V is TRBV2; perhaps TRBD2 as D (5 bases). TRBJ2-7 explains the end of the DNA better; the J call may be wrong. The CDR3 has 15 amino acids. Germline V gives CDR1 SNHLY, CDR2 FYNNEI. In DNA, the CDR3 is TGTGCCAGCAGTGAGCGGGCAGGAACCTCCTACGAGCAGTACTTC. Translating it yields CASSERAGTSYEQYF.

This rearrangement joins TRBV28 to TRBJ1-5, with TRBD1 identical over 9 bases. Per the germline V gene, CDR1 is MDHEN and CDR2 is SYDVKM. Trimming removed 3 bases from V and 7 bases from J; junction bases left unmatched: 4. CDR3 length equals 14 residues. The CDR3 nucleotides are TGTGCCAGCAGTTTTGGACAGGGGAAACAGCCCCAGCATTTT. Protein: CASSFGQGKQPQHF.

V is TRBV10-3 and J is TRBJ2-1; D is possibly TRBD2 (5 bases). The CDR3 consists of 13 residues. Trimming cost V 6 bases and J 5 bases, with 11 bases left between them. Per the germline V gene, CDR1 is ENHRY and CDR2 is SYGVKD. In nucleotides, the CDR3 is TGTGCCATCAGGGTACCCGGGAACAATGAGCAGTTCTTC. Translating it yields CAIRVPGNNEQFF.

This clone was counted only a few times. The V and J genes are TRBV9 and TRBJ2-7; tentative D call: TRBD2 (6 bases). Germline V CDR1 and CDR2: SGDLS, YYNGEE. V was trimmed by 0 bases and J by 3 bases, leaving 13 bases between them. The CDR3 has 15 residues. The CDR3 sequence: CASSVESAGLYEQYF. The CDR3 DNA sequence: TGTGCCAGCAGCGTAGAGTCGGCGGGGCTCTACGAGCAGTACTTC.

This clone was detected a few times. This rearrangement joins TRBV19 to TRBJ1-1; D is possibly TRBD1 (6 bases). The CDR3 runs 15 residues. Germline loops: CDR1 LNHDA, CDR2 SQIVND (reference sequence). The V end lost 4 bases, the J end lost 6 bases, and 18 bases lay between the germline ends. The CDR3 region is CASSTGAAPHPEAFF. In nucleotides, the CDR3 is TGTGCCAGTAGTACAGGGGCAGCCCCTCATCCTGAAGCTTTCTTT.

This clone was seen only a few times. V gene TRBV29-1 combines with J gene TRBJ2-5; TRBD1 agrees at 7 bases. With 7 bases clipped from V and 5 bases from J, the junction kept 7 bases outside the gene matches. The CDR3 loop spans 12 amino acids. Germline values: CDR1 SQVTM, CDR2 ANQGSEA. CDR3 amino acids: CSATGLSETQYF. In DNA, the CDR3 is TGCAGCGCGACAGGGCTTTCGGAGACCCAGTACTTC.

The chain carries TRBV4-2 and TRBJ1-1, with 8 bases matching TRBD1. V shed 4 bases and J 0 bases; nucleotides not matched to a gene: 16. The CDR3 runs to 19 residues. Germline lookup yields CDR1 LGHNA and CDR2 YNFKEQ. The CDR3, as DNA: TGTGCCAGCAGCCGCCCGGGCCAGGGGGCATTTCGGATGAACACTGAAGCTTTCTTT. Encoded protein: CASSRPGQGAFRMNTEAFF.

This clone was seen many times. The chain links TRBV28 to TRBJ1-5; 9 bases match TRBD1. Germline lookup yields CDR1 MDHEN and CDR2 SYDVKM. V lost 6 bases, J lost 1 base, and 1 base stayed unmatched. This CDR3 is 14 amino acids long. This CDR3 is CASSGTGSNQPQHF. The CDR3 DNA follows: TGTGCCAGCAGCGGGACAGGGAGCAATCAGCCCCAGCATTTT.

This chain links TRBV28 with TRBJ1-2; 9 bases map to TRBD1. The CDR3 consists of 13 residues. Germline V gene data show CDR1 as MDHEN and CDR2 as SYDVKM. The ends lost 5 bases at V and 8 bases at J; junction bases unmatched: 6. The CDR3 sequence: CASSPSTGGGYTF. CDR3 in DNA: TGTGCCAGCAGTCCATCGACAGGGGGAGGCTACACCTTC.

DNA for the CDR3: TGTGCCATCCATCCGGGACAGGGGGTTAATTCACCCCTCCACTTT. Protein sequence: CAIHPGQGVNSPLHF. The genes are TRBV10-3 and TRBJ1-6; 11 nucleotides agree with TRBD1. The CDR3 has 15 residues. V shed 8 bases, J shed 6 bases, and the junction held 6 bases outside the gene matches. Germline assignment: CDR1 ENHRY and CDR2 SYGVKD.